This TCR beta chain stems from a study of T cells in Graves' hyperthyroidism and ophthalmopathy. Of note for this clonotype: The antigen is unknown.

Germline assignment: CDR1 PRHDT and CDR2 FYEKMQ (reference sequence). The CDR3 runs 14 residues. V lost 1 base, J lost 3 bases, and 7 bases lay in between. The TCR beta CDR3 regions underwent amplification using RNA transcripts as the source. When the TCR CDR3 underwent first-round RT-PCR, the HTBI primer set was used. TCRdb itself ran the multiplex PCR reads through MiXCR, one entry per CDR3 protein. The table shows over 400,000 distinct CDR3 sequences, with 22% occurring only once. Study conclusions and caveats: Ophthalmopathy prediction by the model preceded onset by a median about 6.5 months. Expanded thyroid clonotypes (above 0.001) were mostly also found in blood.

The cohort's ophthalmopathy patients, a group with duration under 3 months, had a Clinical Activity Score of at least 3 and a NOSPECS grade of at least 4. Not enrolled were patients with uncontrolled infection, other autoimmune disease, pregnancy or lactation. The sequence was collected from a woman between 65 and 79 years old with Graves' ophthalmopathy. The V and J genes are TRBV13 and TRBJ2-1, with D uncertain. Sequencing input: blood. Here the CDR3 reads CASSLVGIYNEQFF. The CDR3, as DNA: TGTGCCAGCAGCTTAGTTGGGATCTACAATGAGCAGTTCTTC.